The clone carrying this T cell receptor (beta chain) was counted only a few times. Its antigen is currently unknown. The data are from a study of T cell responses to AZD1222 COVID-19 vaccine. Germline CDR1 reads SGHAT; CDR2 reads FQNNGV. The germline V and J ends were trimmed by 4 bases and 7 bases, with 26 bases remaining between them. The CDR3 length is 18 residues. Study results and caveats: Repertoire sampling happened only post peak T cell response. Unmutated variant regions reportedly attract nearly half of all spike-specific TCRs. Spike as a whole was targeted by vaccine-associated CD4 TCRs, dominant at 160-218 and 743-854. White British people made up most donors, females outnumbered males, and clonal diversity was possibly underestimated.

Assay used: immunoSEQ multiplex PCR; TCRdb lists only in-frame clones, some missing. In the table there are more than 40,000 clones, around 91% of which are singletons. The source was peripheral blood, collected 28 days after the second AZD1222 dose. The sequence was collected from an adult who received the AZD1222 COVID-19 vaccine. The V call is TRBV11-2, the J call TRBJ1-5, with a weak D call TRBD1 (5 bases). The CDR3 region is CASSSNPLWAGRGQPQHF. DNA of the CDR3: TGTGCCAGCAGCTCCAACCCACTTTGGGCCGGGCGGGGGCAGCCCCAGCATTTT.